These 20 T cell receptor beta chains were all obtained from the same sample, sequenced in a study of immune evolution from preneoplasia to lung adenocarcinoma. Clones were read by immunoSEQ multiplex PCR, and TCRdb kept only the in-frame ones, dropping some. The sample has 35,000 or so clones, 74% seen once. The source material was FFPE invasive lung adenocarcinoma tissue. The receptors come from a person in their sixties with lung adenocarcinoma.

The CDR3 reads CASSMGRDREQYF. In DNA form, the CDR3 reads TGTGCCAGTAGTATGGGAAGGGACCGCGAGCAGTACTTC. The chain joins TRBV19 to TRBJ2-7; either TRBD1 or TRBD2 may supply D (5 bases each). This CDR3 has 13 amino acids. Trimming left V 3 bases short and J 6 bases short, with 12 bases between. Germline CDR1 is LNHDA and CDR2 is SQIVND (reference sequence).

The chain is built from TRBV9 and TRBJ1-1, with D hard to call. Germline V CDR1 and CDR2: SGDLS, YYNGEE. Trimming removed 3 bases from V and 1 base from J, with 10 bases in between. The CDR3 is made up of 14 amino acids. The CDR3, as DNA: TGTGCCAGCAGCGAGCAGTTTGGGAACACTGAAGCTTTCTTT. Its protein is CASSEQFGNTEAFF.

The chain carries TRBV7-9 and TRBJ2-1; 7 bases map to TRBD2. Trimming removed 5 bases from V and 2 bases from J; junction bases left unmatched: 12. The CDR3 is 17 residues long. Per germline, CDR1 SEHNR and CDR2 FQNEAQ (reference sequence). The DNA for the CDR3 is TGTGCCAGCAGCCCTGCGGGGGACTACTTTACCTACAATGAGCAGTTCTTC. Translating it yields CASSPAGDYFTYNEQFF.

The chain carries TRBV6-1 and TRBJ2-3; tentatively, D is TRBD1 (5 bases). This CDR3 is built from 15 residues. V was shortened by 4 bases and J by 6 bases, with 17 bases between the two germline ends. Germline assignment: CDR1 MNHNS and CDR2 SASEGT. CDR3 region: CASSGGPFGADTQYF. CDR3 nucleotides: TGTGCCAGCAGTGGGGGCCCGTTTGGGGCGGATACGCAGTATTTT.

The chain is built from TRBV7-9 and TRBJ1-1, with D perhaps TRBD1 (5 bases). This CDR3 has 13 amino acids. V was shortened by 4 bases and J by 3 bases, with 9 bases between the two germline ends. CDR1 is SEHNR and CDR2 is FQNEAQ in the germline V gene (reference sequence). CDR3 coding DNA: TGTGCCAGCAGCTGGACACCAGACACTGAAGCTTTCTTT. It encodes CASSWTPDTEAFF.

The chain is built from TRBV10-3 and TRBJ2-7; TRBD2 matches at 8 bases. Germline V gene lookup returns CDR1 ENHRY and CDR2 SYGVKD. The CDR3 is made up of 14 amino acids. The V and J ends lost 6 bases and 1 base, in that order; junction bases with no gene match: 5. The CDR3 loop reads CAIRAGELSYEQYF. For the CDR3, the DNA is TGTGCCATCAGAGCGGGAGAGTTGTCCTACGAGCAGTACTTC.

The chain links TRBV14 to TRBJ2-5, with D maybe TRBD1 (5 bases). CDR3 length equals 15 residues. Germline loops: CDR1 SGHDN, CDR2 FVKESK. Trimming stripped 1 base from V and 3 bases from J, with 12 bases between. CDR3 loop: CASSQGPGREETQYF. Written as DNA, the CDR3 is TGTGCCAGCAGCCAAGGTCCGGGCAGGGAAGAGACCCAGTACTTC.

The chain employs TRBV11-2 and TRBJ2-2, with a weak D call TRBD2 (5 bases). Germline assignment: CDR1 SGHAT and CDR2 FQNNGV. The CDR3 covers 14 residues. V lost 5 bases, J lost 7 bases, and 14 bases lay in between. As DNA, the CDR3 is TGTGCCAGCAGCCCCTTCCCCGGGGTCGGGGAGCTGTTTTTT. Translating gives CASSPFPGVGELFF.

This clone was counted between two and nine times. CDR3 DNA: TGTGCCAGCAGCTTACTGGGACTAGCGGGGTCAGAGCAGTACTTC. Residues: CASSLLGLAGSEQYF. The rearrangement uses TRBV7-2 and TRBJ2-7; TRBD2 aligns across 13 bases. This CDR3 has 15 amino acids. Unmatched junction bases numbered 5, after V lost 2 bases and J lost 7 bases. Per the germline V gene, CDR1 is SGHTA and CDR2 is FQGNSA.

The CDR3 sequence is CASSFLGQTGEQYF. The CDR3 DNA is TGCGCCAGCAGCTTTTTGGGCCAGACAGGCGAGCAGTACTTC. The V gene is TRBV5-1, the J gene TRBJ2-7, with D possibly matching TRBD1 (6 bases). In germline, CDR1 is SGHRS, CDR2 YFSETQ. This CDR3 is 14 amino acids long. The V gene lost 2 bases and the J gene lost 6 bases, with 15 bases spanning the gap.

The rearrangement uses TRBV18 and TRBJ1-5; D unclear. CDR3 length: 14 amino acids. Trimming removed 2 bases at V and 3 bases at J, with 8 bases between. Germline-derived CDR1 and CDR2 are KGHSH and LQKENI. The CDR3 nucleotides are TGTGCCAGCTCACCATATCGCGACAATCAGCCCCAGCATTTT. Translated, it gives CASSPYRDNQPQHF.

The CDR3 DNA sequence: TGTGCCAGCAGCGCCACGACAGGGGGCGCAGGTGACAGCACCGGGGAGCTGTTTTTT. Its translation is CASSATTGGAGDSTGELFF. The chain recombines TRBV9 with TRBJ2-2, with 10 bases identical to TRBD1. CDR1 is SGDLS, CDR2 YYNGEE, per germline. Losses at the gene ends were 3 bases for V and 4 bases for J; bases not matched to a gene: 15. The CDR3 runs 19 residues.

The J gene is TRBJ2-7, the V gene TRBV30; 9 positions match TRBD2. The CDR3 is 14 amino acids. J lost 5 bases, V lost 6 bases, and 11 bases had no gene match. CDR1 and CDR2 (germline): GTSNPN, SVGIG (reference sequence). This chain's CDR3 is CACQFGTSIHEQYF. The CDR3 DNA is TGTGCCTGTCAATTCGGGACTAGCATACACGAGCAGTACTTC.

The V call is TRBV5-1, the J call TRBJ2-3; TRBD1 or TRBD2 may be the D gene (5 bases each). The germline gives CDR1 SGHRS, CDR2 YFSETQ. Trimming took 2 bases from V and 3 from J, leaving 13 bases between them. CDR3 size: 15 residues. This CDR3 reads CASSLYGASTDTQYF. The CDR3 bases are TGCGCCAGCAGCTTATACGGGGCGTCGACAGATACGCAGTATTTT. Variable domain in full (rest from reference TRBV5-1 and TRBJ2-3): KAGVTQTPRYLIKTRGQQVTLSCSPISGHRSVSWYQQTPGQGLQFLFEYFSETQRNKGNFPGRFSGRQFSNSRSEMNVSTLELGDSALYLCASSLYGASTDTQYFGPGTRLTVL.

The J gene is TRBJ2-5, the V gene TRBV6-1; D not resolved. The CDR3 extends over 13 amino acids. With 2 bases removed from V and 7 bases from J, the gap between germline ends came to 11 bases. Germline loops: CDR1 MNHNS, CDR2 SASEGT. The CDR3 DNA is TGTGCCAGCAGTGAAAATCTGGGCAGGACCCAGTACTTC. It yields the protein CASSENLGRTQYF.

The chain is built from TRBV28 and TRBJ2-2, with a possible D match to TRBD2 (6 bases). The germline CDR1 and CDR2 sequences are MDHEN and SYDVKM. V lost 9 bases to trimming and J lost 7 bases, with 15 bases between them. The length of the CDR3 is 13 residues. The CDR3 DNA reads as TGTGCCAGTCTCCGGGGGTCCCGCGGGGAGCTGTTTTTT. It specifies CASLRGSRGELFF.

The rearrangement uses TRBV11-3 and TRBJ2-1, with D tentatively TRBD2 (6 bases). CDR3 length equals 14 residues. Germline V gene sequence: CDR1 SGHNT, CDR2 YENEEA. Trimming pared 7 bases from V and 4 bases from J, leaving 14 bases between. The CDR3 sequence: CASTPGAGYNEQFF. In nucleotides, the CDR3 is TGTGCCAGCACCCCTGGCGCGGGGTACAATGAGCAGTTCTTC. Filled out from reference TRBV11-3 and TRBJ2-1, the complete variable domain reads EAGVVQSPRYKIIEKKQPVAFWCNPISGHNTLYWYLQNLGQGPELLIRYENEEAVDDSQLPKDRFSAERLKGVDSTLKIQPAELGDSAVYLCASTPGAGYNEQFFGPGTRLTVL.

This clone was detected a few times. The CDR3 protein is CASTSRTGETQYF. The CDR3 bases are TGCGCCAGCACCTCTCGGACCGGGGAGACCCAGTACTTC. The chain has TRBV5-1 and TRBJ2-5; D unclear. Germline V lookup: CDR1 SGHRS, CDR2 YFSETQ. This CDR3 is built from 13 residues. Trimming took off 6 bases at V and 5 bases at J, with 14 bases between the two ends.

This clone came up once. The CDR3 region is CASSLIGASYEQYF. The CDR3 DNA follows: TGCGCCAGCAGCTTGATTGGAGCTTCCTACGAGCAGTACTTC. The chain joins TRBV5-1 to TRBJ2-7; D unresolved. The CDR3 has 14 amino acids. Germline V gives CDR1 SGHRS, CDR2 YFSETQ. Trimming removed 1 base from V and 1 base from J, with 9 bases in between.

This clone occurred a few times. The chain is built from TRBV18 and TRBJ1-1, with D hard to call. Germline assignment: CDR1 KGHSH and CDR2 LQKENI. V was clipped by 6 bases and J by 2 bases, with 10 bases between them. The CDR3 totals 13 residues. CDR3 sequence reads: CASSLTANTEAFF. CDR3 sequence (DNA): TGTGCCAGCTCCCTAACCGCAAACACTGAAGCTTTCTTT. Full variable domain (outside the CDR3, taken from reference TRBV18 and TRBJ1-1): NAGVMQNPRHLVRRRGQEARLRCSPMKGHSHVYWYRQLPEEGLKFMVYLQKENIIDESGMPKERFSAEFPKEGPSILRIQQVVRGDSAAYFCASSLTANTEAFFGQGTRLTVV.